A selection of T cell receptor beta chains follows, all from one sample in a study of early T cells in non-severe SARS-CoV-2 infection. Using its own MiXCR run on the 5' RACE reads, TCRdb lists one record per CDR3 protein. The sample has approximately 30,000 distinct CDR3 sequences, around 7% seen once; the top ten hold 2.5% to 3%. Source material: whole blood. The receptors were gathered from an adult who was a healthcare worker with PCR-confirmed SARS-CoV-2 infection or an uninfected control (not recorded which). Both conserved end residues are part of each CDR3. The D gene is left open where the match is weak. Some rows have no size entry. The others give once, few or many, or a class for an expanded clone.

D gene	V gene	J gene	clone size	CDR3 protein	CDR3 DNA
NA	TRBV19	TRBJ2-3	many	CASSNRGLTDTQYF	TGTGCCAGTAGTAACCGGGGCCTCACAGATACGCAGTATTTT
NA	TRBV4-1	TRBJ2-3	many	CASSRTSTDTQYF	TGCGCCAGCAGCCGGACGAGCACAGATACGCAGTATTTT
TRBD1	TRBV7-9	TRBJ2-7	many	CASISTGNEQYF	TGTGCCAGCATCTCGACAGGGAACGAGCAGTACTTC
NA	TRBV20-1	TRBJ1-1	few	CSARPAMNTEAFF	TGCAGTGCCCGGCCGGCCATGAACACTGAAGCTTTCTTT
NA	TRBV24-1	TRBJ1-1	NA	CATSDSQGNTEAFF	TGTGCCACCAGTGATTCGCAGGGAAACACTGAAGCTTTCTTT
NA	TRBV6-5	TRBJ2-2	NA	CASSRGGTGELFF	TGTGCCAGCAGTCGAGGGGGCACCGGGGAGCTGTTTTTT
NA	TRBV5-4	TRBJ1-1	NA	CASSLLQNTEAFF	TGTGCCAGCAGCCTCCTACAGAACACTGAAGCTTTCTTT
NA	TRBV6-6	TRBJ1-1	medium-sized	CASSSLSGTEAFF	TGTGCCAGCAGTTCCCTCAGCGGGACTGAAGCTTTCTTT
NA	TRBV29-1	TRBJ2-5	few	CSVPGGLETQYF	TGCAGCGTCCCAGGGGGACTGGAGACCCAGTACTTC
TRBD2	TRBV28	TRBJ2-4	few	CASSFPSGSLAKNIQYF	TGTGCCAGCAGTTTCCCTAGCGGGTCACTAGCCAAAAACATTCAGTACTTC
NA	TRBV6-6	TRBJ2-5	many	CASSYSPGNGETQYF	TGTGCCAGCAGTTACTCGCCCGGGAATGGGGAGACCCAGTACTTC
TRBD1	TRBV29-1	TRBJ2-3	many	CSVGQGVVGDTQYF	TGCAGCGTTGGACAGGGGGTAGTCGGAGATACGCAGTATTTT
TRBD2	TRBV18	TRBJ2-1	many	CASSRTGLAGGSYNEQFF	TGTGCCAGCTCACGAACGGGACTAGCGGGAGGTTCCTACAATGAGCAGTTCTTC
NA	TRBV12-3/TRBV12-4	TRBJ1-5	many	CASSLGGRNQPQHF	TGTGCCAGCAGTTTGGGGGGCCGCAATCAGCCCCAGCATTTT
NA	TRBV28	TRBJ1-4	many	CASTANQVGKLFF	TGTGCCAGCACCGCCAATCAGGTTGGAAAACTGTTTTTT
TRBD2	TRBV12-3/TRBV12-4	TRBJ2-3	many	CASKTGTSGYSDTQYF	TGTGCCAGCAAGACCGGGACTAGCGGGTACTCAGATACGCAGTATTTT
NA	TRBV20-1	TRBJ1-1	many	CSAPGALLEAFF	TGCAGTGCCCCGGGGGCGCTTTTGGAAGCTTTCTTT
NA	TRBV27	TRBJ2-2	many	CASSIQGNTGELFF	TGTGCCAGCAGTATCCAGGGGAACACCGGGGAGCTGTTTTTT
TRBD2	TRBV28	TRBJ2-1	NA	CASISSGSSYNEQFF	TGTGCCAGCATTTCTAGCGGGAGCTCCTACAATGAGCAGTTCTTC
NA	TRBV24-1	TRBJ1-2	many	CATSDLNPHGGDYGYTF	TGTGCCACCAGTGATTTAAACCCCCACGGGGGGGACTATGGCTACACCTTC
TRBD2	TRBV10-3	TRBJ2-1	many	CAIRSLAGSYNEQFF	TGTGCCATCCGATCTCTAGCGGGATCCTACAATGAGCAGTTCTTC
NA	TRBV27	TRBJ2-1	many	CASSLTSAGDYGEQFF	TGTGCCAGCAGTTTAACGTCGGCAGGGGACTACGGTGAGCAGTTCTTC
TRBD1	TRBV9	TRBJ1-5	many	CASSEGAGIANQPQHF	TGTGCCAGCAGCGAGGGGGCAGGGATTGCGAATCAGCCCCAGCATTTT
NA	TRBV15	TRBJ1-4	many	CATSPGAAGKKLFF	TGTGCCACCAGCCCCGGGGCGGCGGGGAAAAAACTGTTTTTT
TRBD2	TRBV6-5	TRBJ2-1	many	CASKGITSGGNEQFF	TGTGCCAGCAAAGGCATTACTAGCGGGGGCAATGAGCAGTTCTTC
NA	TRBV3-1	TRBJ2-7	medium-sized	CASSRAPGSSHEQYF	TGTGCCAGCAGCCGGGCCCCGGGATCTAGCCACGAGCAGTACTTC
NA	TRBV7-9	TRBJ2-1	many	CASSPLEGNEQFF	TGTGCCAGCAGCCCCTTGGAGGGGAATGAGCAGTTCTTC
TRBD1	TRBV6-7	TRBJ1-2	many	CASSTTGGIGYGYTF	TGTGCCAGCAGTACTACAGGGGGCATCGGCTATGGCTACACCTTC
NA	TRBV27	TRBJ2-7	many	CASSSAASKYEQYF	TGTGCCAGCTCTTCAGCGGCCTCCAAATACGAGCAGTACTTC
NA	TRBV20-1	TRBJ1-1	many	CSATPGRGIGGTEAFF	TGCAGTGCTACCCCGGGCAGGGGTATCGGTGGCACTGAAGCTTTCTTT
NA	TRBV12-3/TRBV12-4	TRBJ1-1	NA	CASSLYLGVRNTEAFF	TGTGCCAGCAGTTTATATCTGGGTGTAAGGAACACTGAAGCTTTCTTT
TRBD2	TRBV6-2/TRBV6-3	TRBJ2-1	many	CASTLAAPPLEQFF	TGTGCCAGCACTCTAGCGGCCCCCCCCTTGGAGCAGTTCTTC
NA	TRBV6-5	TRBJ1-1	many	CASSYASEAFF	TGTGCCAGCAGTTACGCGTCTGAAGCTTTCTTT
TRBD2	TRBV7-2	TRBJ2-7	NA	CASSLAAGGTYEQYF	TGTGCCAGCAGCTTAGCAGCGGGAGGGACATACGAGCAGTACTTC
TRBD1	TRBV29-1	TRBJ2-1	medium-sized	CSVWTDRGYNEQFF	TGCAGCGTTTGGACGGACAGGGGTTACAATGAGCAGTTCTTC
NA	TRBV6-5	TRBJ2-7	many	CASSYSGGTYEQYF	TGTGCCAGCAGTTACTCCGGCGGGACCTACGAGCAGTACTTC
NA	TRBV6-1	TRBJ1-2	many	CASSEGGSHGYTF	TGTGCCAGCAGTGAGGGGGGGAGTCATGGCTACACCTTC
NA	TRBV10-3	TRBJ2-1	many	CASLGTYGRRKNEQFF	TGTGCCTCGCTTGGGACCTATGGGAGGCGTAAAAATGAGCAGTTCTTC
TRBD1	TRBV2	TRBJ1-5	many	CASSDGGQGSNQPQHF	TGTGCCAGCAGCGATGGGGGACAGGGGAGCAATCAGCCCCAGCATTTT
NA	TRBV7-7	TRBJ2-2	many	CASSFGEAGTGELFF	TGTGCCAGCAGCTTCGGGGAGGCGGGAACCGGGGAGCTGTTTTTT
TRBD1	TRBV7-9	TRBJ1-2	many	CASSRDSGYGYTF	TGTGCCAGCAGTCGGGACAGCGGCTATGGCTACACCTTC
TRBD2	TRBV28	TRBJ2-1	many	CASWASGRSGYNEQFF	TGTGCCAGCTGGGCTAGCGGGAGGTCGGGGTACAATGAGCAGTTCTTC
NA	TRBV5-6	TRBJ1-4	many	CASSPWGLAATNEKLFF	TGTGCCAGCAGCCCATGGGGTCTGGCGGCGACTAATGAAAAACTGTTTTTT
TRBD2	TRBV12-3/TRBV12-4	TRBJ2-1	many	CASSLSSGSNNEQFF	TGTGCCAGCAGTTTATCTAGCGGGAGTAATAATGAGCAGTTCTTC
TRBD1	TRBV6-5	TRBJ1-5	many	CASSWDRTQPQHF	TGTGCCAGCAGTTGGGACAGGACTCAGCCCCAGCATTTT
TRBD2	TRBV7-2	TRBJ2-1	many	CASSSSGRAGNEQFF	TGTGCCAGCAGCTCAAGCGGGAGGGCGGGGAATGAGCAGTTCTTC
NA	TRBV20-1	TRBJ2-1	many	CSAKARDNFNEQFF	TGCAGTGCTAAAGCCAGGGACAACTTCAATGAGCAGTTCTTC
TRBD2	TRBV28	TRBJ2-3	many	CASSLPLGAGGTEWTDTQYF	TGTGCCAGCAGTCTACCCCTTGGGGCGGGAGGAACTGAATGGACAGATACGCAGTATTTT
TRBD1	TRBV6-6	TRBJ1-5	many	CASRSQGAKNQPQHF	TGTGCCAGCAGATCTCAGGGGGCGAAGAATCAGCCCCAGCATTTT
NA	TRBV3-1	TRBJ2-2	NA	CASSPSSAGELFF	TGTGCCAGCAGCCCTAGTTCGGCCGGGGAGCTGTTTTTT
TRBD2	TRBV11-2	TRBJ2-2	many	CASRASGRAAGELFF	TGTGCCAGTCGTGCTAGCGGGAGGGCGGCCGGGGAGCTGTTTTTT
TRBD2	TRBV6-2/TRBV6-3	TRBJ2-3	many	CASSYQRGGYTQYF	TGTGCCAGCAGTTACCAGCGGGGCGGTTATACGCAGTATTTT
NA	TRBV6-1	TRBJ1-1	few	CASQANIQADTEAFF	TGTGCCAGTCAGGCAAACATACAGGCGGACACTGAAGCTTTCTTT
NA	TRBV7-2	TRBJ1-1	many	CASSLAGQLEAEAFF	TGTGCCAGCAGCTTAGCGGGGCAGCTGGAGGCTGAAGCTTTCTTT
TRBD2	TRBV20-1	TRBJ2-7	many	CSARAPMAGEFYEQYF	TGCAGTGCTAGAGCCCCCATGGCGGGAGAATTCTACGAGCAGTACTTC
TRBD1	TRBV5-1	TRBJ2-7	few	CASSLEGQVPHEQYF	TGCGCCAGCAGCTTAGAAGGACAGGTCCCCCACGAGCAGTACTTC
NA	TRBV11-2	TRBJ1-2	medium-sized	CASSLEVAGYTF	TGTGCCAGCAGCTTAGAAGTTGCGGGCTACACCTTC
NA	TRBV20-1	TRBJ2-1	many	CSATGGRYNEQFF	TGCAGTGCTACCGGCGGCCGCTACAATGAGCAGTTCTTC
TRBD2	TRBV20-1	TRBJ2-7	many	CSAREGLAGGYEQYF	TGCAGTGCTAGAGAGGGCCTAGCGGGAGGCTACGAGCAGTACTTC